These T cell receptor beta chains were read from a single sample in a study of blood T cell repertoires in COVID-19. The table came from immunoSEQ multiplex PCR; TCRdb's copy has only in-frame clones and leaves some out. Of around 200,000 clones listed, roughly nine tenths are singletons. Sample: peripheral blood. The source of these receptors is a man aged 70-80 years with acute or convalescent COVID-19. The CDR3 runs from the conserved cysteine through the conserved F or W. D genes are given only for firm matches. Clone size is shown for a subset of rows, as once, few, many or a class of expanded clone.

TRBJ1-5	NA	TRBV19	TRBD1	CASSPRQGASNQPQHF	TGTGCCAGTAGCCCGCGACAGGGGGCTAGCAATCAGCCCCAGCATTTT
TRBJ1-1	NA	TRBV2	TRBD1	CASSLQGMTEAFF	TGTGCCAGCAGTTTACAGGGGATGACTGAAGCTTTCTTT
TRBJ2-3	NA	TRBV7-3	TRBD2	CASSLTAGAYTDTQYF	TGTGCCAGCAGCTTAACAGCGGGGGCCTACACAGATACGCAGTATTTT
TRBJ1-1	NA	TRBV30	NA	CAWSDTLTEAFF	TGTGCCTGGAGTGACACCCTTACTGAAGCTTTCTTT
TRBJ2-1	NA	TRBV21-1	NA	CASSKARTGRSNNEQFF	TGTGCCAGCAGCAAAGCTCGGACAGGGAGGTCGAACAATGAGCAGTTCTTC
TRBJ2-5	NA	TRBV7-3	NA	CASSLSRRETQYF	TGTGCCAGCAGCTTATCTCGGCGGGAGACCCAGTACTTC
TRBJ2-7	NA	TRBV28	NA	CASSFALDGLTYEQYF	TGTGCCAGCAGTTTCGCTTTGGACGGACTCACCTACGAGCAGTACTTC
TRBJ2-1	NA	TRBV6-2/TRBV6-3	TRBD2	CASSPTSAYNEQFF	TGTGCCAGCAGTCCGACTAGCGCTTACAATGAGCAGTTCTTC
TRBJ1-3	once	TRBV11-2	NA	CASSLGANSGNTIYF	TGTGCCAGCAGCCTAGGGGCGAACTCTGGAAACACCATATATTTT
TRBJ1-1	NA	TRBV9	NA	CASGQLNTEAFF	TGTGCCAGCGGACAGCTGAACACTGAAGCTTTCTTT